The sequence of this TCR beta chain was determined in a study of blood T cell repertoires in COVID-19. Study-level information: T cells, B-cell-depleted T cells, or PBMCs supplied cDNA or gDNA.

This CDR3 contains 13 residues. Germline loops: CDR1 SGHRS, CDR2 YFSETQ. With 4 bases removed from V and 7 bases from J, the gap between germline ends came to 11 bases. Source study methods: It was from reference gene primer amplification that nucleated cell counts were estimated. Using immunoSEQ multiplex PCR, the repertoire was profiled, and TCRdb retains in-frame clones only, with some absent. For V, J and clone size, that table is used; D and trimming come from the DNA. This repertoire shows 200,000 to 250,000 clones, roughly 82% found once; its top ten account for approximately 12%. This receptor was taken from a middle-aged woman with acute or convalescent COVID-19. The chain employs TRBV5-1 and TRBJ2-2; no definite D call. The sequencing sample was made of peripheral blood. The CDR3 DNA sequence: TGCGCCAGCAGCCGGTCTGGCGGCGGGGAGCTGTTTTTT. This sequence encodes CASSRSGGGELFF.